Listed below are T cell receptor beta chains from one sample, sequenced in a study of cytomegalovirus exposure and HLA in healthy donors. Measured with immunoSEQ multiplex PCR; TCRdb has only the in-frame clones, and not every one. Altogether around 200,000 clones are present, roughly four fifths being singletons, with the ten largest covering about 2.1%. The specimen was PBMCs. The receptor set was obtained from a man in his thirties or forties in good health and CMV-seronegative. Both conserved end residues are part of each CDR3. A D gene is named only where the DNA matches it firmly. A row's size may be missing; if present it is once, few, many or a size class.

V	size	D	J	DNA	CDR3
TRBV28	-	-	TRBJ1-1	TGTGCCAGCAGTTTGCTCGGTAACACTGAAGCTTTCTTT	CASSLLGNTEAFF
TRBV14	-	-	TRBJ2-5	TGTGCCAGCAGCCGCAAGGTCTGGGTGGCGGGCCAAGAGACCCAGTACTTC	CASSRKVWVAGQETQYF
TRBV7-9	-	TRBD1	TRBJ2-1	TGTGCCAGCAGACCCCGACAGGGAAACTACAATGAGCAGTTCTTC	CASRPRQGNYNEQFF
TRBV28	few	-	TRBJ2-1	TGTGCCAGCAGTTTAGGGGCTTCGAGCTCCTACAATGAGCAGTTCTTC	CASSLGASSSYNEQFF
TRBV5-7	-	TRBD2	TRBJ2-1	TGTGCCAGCAGCCCTAGGACTAGCGGGAGCTCCTACAATGAGCAGTTCTTC	CASSPRTSGSSYNEQFF
TRBV5-4	-	TRBD1	TRBJ1-4	TGTGCCAGCAGCTTGGCCCTCGGGACAGCCGCAACTAATGAAAAACTGTTTTTT	CASSLALGTAATNEKLFF
TRBV19	-	-	TRBJ2-2	TGTGCCAGTAGGGGCCGTAGCACCGGGGAGCTGTTTTTT	CASRGRSTGELFF
TRBV6-6	-	TRBD1	TRBJ2-3	TGTGCCAGCAGTTACGGGACAGGGGGACGCACAGATACGCAGTATTTT	CASSYGTGGRTDTQYF
TRBV27	-	TRBD2	TRBJ2-1	TGTGCCAGCAGTGTACTAGCGCCGAGCTCCTACAATGAGCAGTTCTTC	CASSVLAPSSYNEQFF
TRBV13	once	TRBD1	TRBJ2-1	TGTGCCAGCAGCTCGCCCGGGACAGGGGATGAGCAGTTCTTC	CASSSPGTGDEQFF
TRBV7-9	-	-	TRBJ1-5	TGTGCCAGCAGCTTAGCGGGACATAGCAATCAGCCCCAGCATTTT	CASSLAGHSNQPQHF
TRBV9	-	TRBD1	TRBJ1-2	TGTGCCAGCAGCGTCGACTCACAGGGGGTGCTTGGGGATGGCTACACCTTC	CASSVDSQGVLGDGYTF
TRBV27	-	TRBD2	TRBJ2-7	TGTGCCAGCAGTTATCGGGAGGGGCCCTACGAGCAGTACTTC	CASSYREGPYEQYF
TRBV5-1	-	-	TRBJ1-4	TGCGCCAGCAGCTTGGGGCCCTCGGGGGGCGATGGTGAAAAACTGTTTTTT	CASSLGPSGGDGEKLFF
TRBV4-1	few	-	TRBJ1-6	TGCGCCAGCAGCCAAGAACAGCTTAATTCACCCCTCCACTTT	CASSQEQLNSPLHF
TRBV10-3	-	-	TRBJ1-4	TGTGCCATCAGTGCCCAAGTGGGCAGCGGAGGAAAACTGTTTTTT	CAISAQVGSGGKLFF
TRBV15	once	-	TRBJ1-1	TGTGCCACCAGCTGGGGCGGGAACACTGAAGCTTTCTTT	CATSWGGNTEAFF
TRBV6-5	-	-	TRBJ2-1	TGTGCCAGCAGCCTCGGGGCCTACAATGAGCAGTTCTTC	CASSLGAYNEQFF
TRBV11-3	-	-	TRBJ2-5	TGTGCCAGCAGCCAAGCTAGGGGGACCCAGTACTTC	CASSQARGTQYF
TRBV5-1	-	-	TRBJ1-1	TGCGCCAGCAGCTTGGGCGGGCCTGAAGCTTTCTTT	CASSLGGPEAFF
TRBV14	-	-	TRBJ2-6	TGTGCCAGCAGCGATTTACAGGGCTCTGGGGCCAACGTCCTGACTTTC	CASSDLQGSGANVLTF
TRBV2	-	TRBD1	TRBJ2-1	TGTGCCAGCAGCCTCTGGACAGGGCGAAATGAGCAGTTCTTC	CASSLWTGRNEQFF
TRBV25-1	few	TRBD1	TRBJ2-4	TGTGCCAGCAGTGAATCTCGGACAGGGAGTGCCAAAAACATTCAGTACTTC	CASSESRTGSAKNIQYF
TRBV7-2	few	TRBD1	TRBJ1-2	TGTGCCAGCATCATTCAGAGGAACGCAGGGGGCCTAGGAGGAGGCTACACCTTC	CASIIQRNAGGLGGGYTF
TRBV27	-	-	TRBJ2-7	TGTGCCAGCAGTTTATCGAGCGGCTACTCCTACGAGCAGTACTTC	CASSLSSGYSYEQYF
TRBV5-1	-	TRBD2	TRBJ2-1	TGCGCCAGCAGCTTTAGCGGGAGTAATGAGCAGTTCTTC	CASSFSGSNEQFF